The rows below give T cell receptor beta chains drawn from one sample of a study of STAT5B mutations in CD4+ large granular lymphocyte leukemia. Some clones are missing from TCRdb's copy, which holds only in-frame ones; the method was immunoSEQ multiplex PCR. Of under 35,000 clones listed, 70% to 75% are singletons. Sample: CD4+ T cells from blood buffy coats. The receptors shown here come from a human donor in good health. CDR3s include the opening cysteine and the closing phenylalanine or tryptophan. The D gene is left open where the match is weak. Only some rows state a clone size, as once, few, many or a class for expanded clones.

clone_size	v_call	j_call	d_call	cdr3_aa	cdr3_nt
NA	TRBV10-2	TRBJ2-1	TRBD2	CASRTSGDYNEQFF	TGCGCCAGCAGGACTAGCGGGGACTACAATGAGCAGTTCTTC
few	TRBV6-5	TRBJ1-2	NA	CASTTGGYGYTF	TGTGCCAGCACTACGGGGGGCTATGGCTACACCTTC
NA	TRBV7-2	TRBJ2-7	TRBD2	CASSQAGGSYEQYF	TGTGCCAGCAGCCAGGCGGGGGGCTCCTACGAGCAGTACTTC
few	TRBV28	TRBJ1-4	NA	CASMEGGAEKLFF	TGTGCCAGCATGGAGGGTGGGGCGGAAAAACTGTTTTTT
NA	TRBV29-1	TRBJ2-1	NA	CSVAERDSPTIQFF	TGCAGCGTTGCCGAACGGGACTCCCCGACTATTCAGTTCTTC
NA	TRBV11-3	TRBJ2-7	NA	CASSLGSGHGYEQYF	TGTGCCAGCAGCTTAGGGTCGGGACATGGCTACGAGCAGTACTTC
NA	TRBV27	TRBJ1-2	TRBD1	CACQGQHKLYYGYTF	TGTGCCTGCCAGGGACAGCACAAACTGTACTATGGCTACACCTTC
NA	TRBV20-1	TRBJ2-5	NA	CSGWFQETQYF	TGCAGCGGCTGGTTCCAAGAGACCCAGTACTTC
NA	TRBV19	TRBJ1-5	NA	CASSVQNNQPQHF	TGTGCCAGTAGTGTACAGAATAATCAGCCCCAGCATTTT
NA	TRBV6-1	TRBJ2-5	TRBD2	CASGGGVQETQYF	TGTGCCAGTGGCGGGGGAGTCCAAGAGACCCAGTACTTC
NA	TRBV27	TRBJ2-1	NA	CASSRTASSYNEQFF	TGTGCCAGCAGTAGGACGGCGAGCTCCTACAATGAGCAGTTCTTC
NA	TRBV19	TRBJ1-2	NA	CASSSHGWGAIGDYTF	TGTGCCAGTAGCTCCCACGGTTGGGGCGCAATAGGAGACTACACCTTC
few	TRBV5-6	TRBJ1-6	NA	CASRPLGGYNSPLHF	TGTGCCAGCAGGCCCCTCGGGGGCTATAATTCACCCCTCCACTTT
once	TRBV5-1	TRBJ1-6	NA	CASSLEGRRDSPLHF	TGCGCCAGCAGCTTGGAAGGTCGGAGGGATTCACCCCTCCACTTT
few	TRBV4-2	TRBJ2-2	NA	CASSQDGVAAGELFF	TGTGCCAGCAGCCAAGACGGGGTTGCCGCAGGGGAGCTGTTTTTT
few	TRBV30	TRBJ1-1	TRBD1	CAWSSRTGVAFF	TGTGCCTGGAGCTCCCGGACAGGGGTCGCTTTCTTT
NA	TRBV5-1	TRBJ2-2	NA	CASSLEGDTSTGELFF	TGCGCCAGCAGCTTGGAAGGGGACACCTCCACCGGGGAGCTGTTTTTT
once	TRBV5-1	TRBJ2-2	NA	CASSLGQQVGELFF	TGCGCCAGCAGCTTAGGCCAGCAAGTAGGGGAGCTGTTTTTT
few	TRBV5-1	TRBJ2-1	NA	CASSTQGWDEQFF	TGCGCCAGCAGCACCCAGGGGTGGGATGAGCAGTTCTTC
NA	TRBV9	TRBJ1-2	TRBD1	CASSHGGQTFYTF	TGTGCCAGCAGTCACGGGGGACAGACATTCTACACCTTC
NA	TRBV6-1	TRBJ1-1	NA	CASSEAPGLNTEAFF	TGTGCCAGCAGTGAAGCCCCAGGATTGAACACTGAAGCTTTCTTT
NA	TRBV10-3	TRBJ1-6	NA	CATRGDSYNSPLHF	TGTGCCACCCGAGGAGACTCCTATAATTCACCCCTCCACTTT
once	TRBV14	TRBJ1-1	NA	CASSQVPNTEAFF	TGTGCCAGCAGCCAAGTCCCCAACACTGAAGCTTTCTTT
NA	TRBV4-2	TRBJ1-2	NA	CASSQDRQAWSHGYTF	TGTGCCAGCAGCCAAGATAGGCAGGCTTGGTCTCATGGCTACACCTTC
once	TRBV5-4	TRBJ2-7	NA	CASSLEQVLSYEQYF	TGTGCCAGCAGCTTGGAACAGGTTCTCTCCTACGAGCAGTACTTC
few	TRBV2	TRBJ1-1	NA	CASALNTEAFF	TGTGCCAGCGCTTTGAACACTGAAGCTTTCTTT
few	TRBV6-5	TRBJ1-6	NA	CASSPLRASPLHF	TGTGCCAGCAGTCCCCTCAGGGCCTCACCCCTCCACTTT
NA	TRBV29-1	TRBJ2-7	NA	CSVVPAPGGEIYEQYF	TGCAGCGTTGTTCCGGCGCCGGGCGGAGAAATCTACGAGCAGTACTTC
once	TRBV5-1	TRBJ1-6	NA	CASSLGDMGNSPLHF	TGCGCCAGCAGCTTGGGGGACATGGGGAATTCACCCCTCCACTTT
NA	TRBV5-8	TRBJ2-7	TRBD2	CASDGGSSYEQYF	TGTGCCAGCGACGGCGGGAGCTCCTACGAGCAGTACTTC
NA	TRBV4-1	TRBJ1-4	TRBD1	CASSQVELGRGREKLFF	TGCGCCAGCAGCCAAGTTGAGTTAGGCAGGGGGCGCGAAAAACTGTTTTTT
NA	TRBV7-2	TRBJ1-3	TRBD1	CASRLTGRGNTIYF	TGTGCCAGCAGACTGACAGGGCGTGGAAACACCATATATTTT
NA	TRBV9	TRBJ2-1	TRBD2	CASSMELAGGQGEQFF	TGTGCCAGCAGCATGGAACTAGCGGGAGGGCAAGGTGAGCAGTTCTTC
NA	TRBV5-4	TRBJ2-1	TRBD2	CASSLAGTSGYNEQFF	TGTGCCAGCAGCTTGGCAGGGACTAGCGGGTACAATGAGCAGTTCTTC
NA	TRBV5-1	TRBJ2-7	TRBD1	CASSDWTGGTYEQYF	TGTGCCAGCAGCGATTGGACAGGGGGAACCTACGAGCAGTACTTC
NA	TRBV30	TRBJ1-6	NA	CAWTPYMGRGNSPLHF	TGTGCCTGGACCCCCTACATGGGCCGAGGAAATTCACCCCTCCACTTT
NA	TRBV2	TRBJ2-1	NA	CASTRDTNNEQFF	TGTGCCAGTACTAGGGACACGAACAATGAGCAGTTCTTC
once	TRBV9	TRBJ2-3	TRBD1	CASSVTWTGSTDTQYF	TGTGCCAGCAGCGTCACGTGGACAGGGAGCACAGATACGCAGTATTTT
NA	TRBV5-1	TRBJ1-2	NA	CASSPGEGIKDYTF	TGCGCCAGCAGCCCCGGAGAGGGCATAAAGGACTACACCTTC
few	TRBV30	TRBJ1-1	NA	CAWSSASETAEAFF	TGTGCCTGGAGTTCGGCTTCAGAAACGGCTGAAGCTTTCTTT
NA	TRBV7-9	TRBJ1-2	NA	CASSLVAEYGYTF	TGTGCCAGCAGCTTGGTGGCGGAGTATGGCTACACCTTC
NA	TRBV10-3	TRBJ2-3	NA	CAISESGDSGDTQYF	TGTGCCATCAGTGAGTCGGGGGACTCTGGCGATACGCAGTATTTT
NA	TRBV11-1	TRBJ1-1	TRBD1	CASSVQSGTADTEAFF	TGTGCCAGCAGCGTACAATCCGGGACAGCTGACACTGAAGCTTTCTTT
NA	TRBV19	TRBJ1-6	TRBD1	CASSGTGFTLHF	TGTGCCAGTAGTGGGACAGGGTTCACCCTCCACTTT
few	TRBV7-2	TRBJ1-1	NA	CASSLAPRIKNTEAFF	TGTGCCAGCAGCTTAGCACCGCGGATTAAGAACACTGAAGCTTTCTTT
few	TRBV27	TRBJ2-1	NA	CASSGLSSYNEQFF	TGTGCCAGCAGCGGCCTTAGCTCCTACAATGAGCAGTTCTTC